Following are 4 T cell receptor beta chains from one sample sequenced in a study of vaccination effects on CD4 cells after COVID-19. Their cognate antigens are unknown. After less than twelve days in culture, the CD4+ T cells were isolated. Repertoires were generated with immunoSEQ multiplex PCR, while TCRdb's copy carries only in-frame clones and drops some. Among 50,000 to 75,000 clones listed, 55% to 75% were seen once. The specimen was CD4+ T cells from PBMCs cultured without peptide, collected before COVID-19 vaccination. The receptors here all came from a human donor who had a prior SARS-CoV-2 infection.

The chain has TRBV9 and TRBJ2-3, with 8 nucleotides matching TRBD2. CDR3 length: 15 residues. In germline, CDR1 is SGDLS, CDR2 YYNGEE. The trim removed 5 bases at V and 0 bases at J, leaving 5 bases unmatched. CDR3 nucleotide sequence: TGTGCCAGCAGTCAACTAGCGGCTAGCACAGATACGCAGTATTTT. Translating gives CASSQLAASTDTQYF. Together with reference TRBV9 and TRBJ2-3, the CDR3 gives the full variable domain: DSGVTQTPKHLITATGQRVTLRCSPRSGDLSVYWYQQSLDQGLQFLIQYYNGEERAKGNILERFSAQQFPDLHSELNLSSLELGDSALYFCASSQLAASTDTQYFGPGTRLTVL.

A single count supports this clone. The chain joins TRBV7-2 to TRBJ2-1, with 8 bases aligning to TRBD2. Trimming removed 5 bases from V and 6 bases from J; junction bases left unmatched: 12. This CDR3 comprises 16 residues. Germline lookup yields CDR1 SGHTA and CDR2 FQGNSA. The CDR3 here is CASSPRLGGAGNEQFF. CDR3 nucleotide sequence: TGTGCCAGCAGCCCCCGTCTCGGGGGGGCCGGCAATGAGCAGTTCTTC.

The chain is built from TRBV5-1 and TRBJ2-3, with TRBD1 identical over 8 bases. This CDR3 region has 17 residues. V was pared by 4 bases and J by 2 bases, with 12 bases of the junction left unmatched. The germline V gene has CDR1 SGHRS and CDR2 YFSETQ. This CDR3 reads CASSLNPGQEYTDTQYF. The DNA for the CDR3 is TGCGCCAGCAGCCTCAATCCGGGACAGGAGTACACAGATACGCAGTATTTT.

The V and J genes are TRBV10-3 and TRBJ2-5, with unresolved D. Trimming cost V 7 bases and J 2 bases, with 11 bases left between them. CDR1 and CDR2 (germline): ENHRY, SYGVKD. The CDR3 runs to 13 residues. This chain's CDR3 is CAIMNGEQETQYF. CDR3 in DNA: TGTGCCATCATGAACGGAGAGCAAGAGACCCAGTACTTC.